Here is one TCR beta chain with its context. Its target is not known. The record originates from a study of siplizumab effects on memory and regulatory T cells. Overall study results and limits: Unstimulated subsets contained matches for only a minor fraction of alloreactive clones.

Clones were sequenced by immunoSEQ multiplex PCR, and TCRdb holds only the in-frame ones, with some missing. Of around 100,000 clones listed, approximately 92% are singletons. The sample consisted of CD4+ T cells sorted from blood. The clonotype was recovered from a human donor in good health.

The CDR3 nucleotides are TGTGCCAGCAGACGGGGGGCCGTAAACAATGAGCAGTTCTTC. This gives the protein CASRRGAVNNEQFF. The chain uses TRBV5-5 and TRBJ2-1; possible D gene TRBD2, 7 bases. The CDR3 loop spans 14 amino acids. Germline V gene data show CDR1 as SGHKS and CDR2 as YYEKEE (reference sequence). V was cut by 5 bases and J by 5 bases, with 14 bases left in between.